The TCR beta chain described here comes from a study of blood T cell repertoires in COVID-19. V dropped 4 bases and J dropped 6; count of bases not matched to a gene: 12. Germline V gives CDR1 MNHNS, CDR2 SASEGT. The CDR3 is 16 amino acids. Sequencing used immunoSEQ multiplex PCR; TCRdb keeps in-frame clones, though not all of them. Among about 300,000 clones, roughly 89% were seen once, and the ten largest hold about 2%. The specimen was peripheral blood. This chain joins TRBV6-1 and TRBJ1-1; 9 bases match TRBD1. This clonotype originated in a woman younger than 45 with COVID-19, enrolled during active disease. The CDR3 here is CASSGGQGNLHPEAFF. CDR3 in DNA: TGTGCCAGCAGTGGGGGACAGGGCAATCTCCACCCTGAAGCTTTCTTT.